The rows below give T cell receptor beta chains drawn from one sample of a study of cytotoxic CD8 clonotypes in ibrutinib-treated CLL. Using immunoSEQ multiplex PCR, the repertoire was profiled, and TCRdb retains in-frame clones only, with some absent. The sample has 150,000 or so clones; approximately 80% are singletons. The sequences come from PBMCs, collected after 36 months of ibrutinib treatment. These receptors all come from a human donor with chronic lymphocytic leukemia. Both conserved end residues are part of each CDR3. D genes are given only for firm matches. A row's size may be missing; if present it is once, few, many or a size class.

clone size: NA; D gene: NA; J gene: TRBJ1-2; V gene: TRBV11-2; CDR3 protein: CASSLVGSLNYGYTF; CDR3 DNA: TGTGCCAGCAGCTTAGTGGGCAGCTTGAACTATGGCTACACCTTC
clone size: NA; D gene: NA; J gene: TRBJ2-6; V gene: TRBV9; CDR3 protein: CASSALHFSTGHIPSGANVLTF; CDR3 DNA: TGTGCCAGCAGCGCCCTTCACTTCTCTACAGGCCACATCCCCTCTGGGGCCAACGTCCTGACTTTC
clone size: once; D gene: NA; J gene: TRBJ1-5; V gene: TRBV4-1; CDR3 protein: CASSLESRAGQPQHF; CDR3 DNA: TGCGCCAGCAGCCTAGAGAGCAGGGCGGGTCAGCCCCAGCATTTT
clone size: once; D gene: NA; J gene: TRBJ2-7; V gene: TRBV2; CDR3 protein: CASRGPYTPYLAPYEQYF; CDR3 DNA: TGTGCCAGCAGGGGCCCTTACACACCGTATCTAGCCCCCTACGAGCAGTACTTC
clone size: NA; D gene: NA; J gene: TRBJ2-7; V gene: TRBV7-8; CDR3 protein: CASSSPEGLSSYEQYF; CDR3 DNA: TGTGCCAGCAGCTCCCCCGAGGGGTTAAGCTCCTACGAGCAGTACTTC
clone size: NA; D gene: NA; J gene: TRBJ1-1; V gene: TRBV19; CDR3 protein: CASSGQPGTEAFF; CDR3 DNA: TGTGCCAGTAGTGGGCAGCCGGGCACTGAAGCTTTCTTT
clone size: NA; D gene: NA; J gene: TRBJ2-7; V gene: TRBV5-1; CDR3 protein: CASTYLGSYEQYF; CDR3 DNA: TGCGCCAGCACGTATTTGGGTTCCTACGAGCAGTACTTC
clone size: NA; D gene: TRBD1; J gene: TRBJ1-3; V gene: TRBV5-4; CDR3 protein: CASSPTGAGNTIYF; CDR3 DNA: TGTGCCAGCAGCCCAACAGGGGCTGGAAACACCATATATTTT
clone size: NA; D gene: NA; J gene: TRBJ2-5; V gene: TRBV5-1; CDR3 protein: CASSSRAASGDQYF; CDR3 DNA: TGCGCCAGCAGCAGCCGAGCAGCCAGCGGCGACCAGTACTTC
clone size: few; D gene: NA; J gene: TRBJ1-5; V gene: TRBV7-8; CDR3 protein: CASSFAANSNQPQHF; CDR3 DNA: TGTGCCAGCAGCTTTGCAGCTAATAGCAATCAGCCCCAGCATTTT
clone size: NA; D gene: NA; J gene: TRBJ2-5; V gene: TRBV21-1; CDR3 protein: CASSKFRVQETQYF; CDR3 DNA: TGTGCCAGCAGCAAATTCAGGGTTCAAGAGACCCAGTACTTC
clone size: NA; D gene: TRBD2; J gene: TRBJ2-1; V gene: TRBV4-1; CDR3 protein: CASSRLAGSNYNEQFF; CDR3 DNA: TGCGCCAGCAGCAGACTAGCGGGATCGAACTACAATGAGCAGTTCTTC